The source of this TCR beta chain is a study of blood T cell repertoires in COVID-19. Germline V CDR1 and CDR2: SGHNT, YYREEE (reference sequence). Trimming took 4 bases from V and 4 from J; bases not matched to a gene: 4. This CDR3 contains 14 residues. Source study methods: It was from reference gene primer amplification that nucleated cell counts were estimated. Sequencing was performed with immunoSEQ multiplex PCR; in TCRdb, only in-frame clones are kept and a portion is missing. The V and J calls and clone size were taken over from that table, and D and trimming were inferred from the DNA. The sample includes around 280,000 clones, about 87% of them seen just once.

The chain uses TRBV5-4 and TRBJ1-1, with 10 bases fitting TRBD1. The sequence was obtained from a man in his 70s with acute or convalescent COVID-19. The specimen was peripheral blood. The CDR3 spells CASSRGQGFTEAFF. As DNA, the CDR3 is TGTGCCAGCAGCAGGGGACAGGGGTTCACTGAAGCTTTCTTT.